Presented here are 23 T cell receptor beta chains from one specimen sequenced in a study of blood T cell repertoires in COVID-19. Using immunoSEQ multiplex PCR, the repertoire was profiled, and TCRdb retains in-frame clones only, with some absent. The sample shows around 30,000 clones, around 85% of them seen only once. Sequenced sample: peripheral blood. Receptor source: a human donor in a cohort sampled during active COVID-19.

V usage is TRBV5-6 and J usage is TRBJ2-7; 9 nucleotides line up with TRBD1. CDR3 size: 17 residues. Germline assignment: CDR1 SGHDT and CDR2 YYEEEE. V lost 4 bases and J lost 4; bases outside the gene matches: 15. CDR3 protein: CASSRSGPQGARYEQYF. The CDR3, as DNA: TGTGCCAGCAGCCGGTCAGGGCCACAGGGGGCGCGTTACGAGCAGTACTTC.

This chain connects TRBV30 to TRBJ2-5; the match to TRBD1 covers 12 bases. Germline assignment: CDR1 GTSNPN and CDR2 SVGIG (reference sequence). The CDR3 contains 13 residues. V trimming: 5 bases; J trimming: 4 bases; junction bases outside the gene matches: 2. The CDR3 reads CAWGTGGVETQYF. The CDR3 nucleotides read TGTGCCTGGGGGACAGGGGGCGTAGAGACCCAGTACTTC.

Here the CDR3 DNA reads TGCGCCAGCAGCCGGACAGGGGGCCGTAATGAAAAACTGTTTTTT. Encoded protein: CASSRTGGRNEKLFF. This sequence joins TRBV5-1 and TRBJ1-4, with 11 bases that match TRBD1. The CDR3 consists of 15 residues. Per germline, CDR1 SGHRS and CDR2 YFSETQ. The ends lost 4 bases at V and 4 bases at J; junction bases unmatched: 3. The full variable domain, completed using reference TRBV5-1 and TRBJ1-4, is KAGVTQTPRYLIKTRGQQVTLSCSPISGHRSVSWYQQTPGQGLQFLFEYFSETQRNKGNFPGRFSGRQFSNSRSEMNVSTLELGDSALYLCASSRTGGRNEKLFFGSGTQLSVL.

This clone was found a few times. This sequence joins TRBV10-3 and TRBJ1-5, with a tentative D call TRBD1 (5 bases). V was pared by 8 bases and J by 7 bases, with 18 bases between. The germline gives CDR1 ENHRY, CDR2 SYGVKD. This CDR3 contains 14 residues. The CDR3 DNA follows: TGTGCCATCTCTGAGGCGGGGGTTGGGCAGCCCCAGCATTTT. Protein product: CAISEAGVGQPQHF.

The chain links TRBV11-2 to TRBJ2-5; 9 bases line up with TRBD1. J gave up 0 bases and V 3 bases, and 2 bases lay outside the gene matches. There are 15 residues in the CDR3. CDR1 is SGHAT, CDR2 FQNNGV, per germline. CDR3 in DNA: TGTGCCAGCAGCTTCGGGACAGGGTACCAAGAGACCCAGTACTTC. Translation gives CASSFGTGYQETQYF.

The chain links TRBV5-1 to TRBJ2-3; maybe TRBD2 (5 bases). Trimming stripped 6 bases from V and 0 bases from J, with 17 bases between. The CDR3 covers 16 residues. Germline V gene lookup returns CDR1 SGHRS and CDR2 YFSETQ. CDR3 protein: CASNNRGAASTDTQYF. The CDR3 DNA reads TGCGCCAGCAACAACCGGGGAGCGGCTAGCACAGATACGCAGTATTTT.

The V and J genes are TRBV5-4 and TRBJ1-1; TRBD1 matches 9 bases. Germline values: CDR1 SGHNT, CDR2 YYREEE (reference sequence). The CDR3 runs 18 residues. The V and J ends lost 4 bases and 1 base, in that order; junction bases with no gene match: 14. CDR3 bases: TGTGCCAGCAGCGATCTACAGGGGGCTTTGAGGGGGAACACTGAAGCTTTCTTT. It is translated as CASSDLQGALRGNTEAFF.

In DNA form, the CDR3 reads TGTGCCAGCAGCCATGAGGACAGTTTCCAAGAGACCCAGTACTTC. Protein sequence: CASSHEDSFQETQYF. The chain links TRBV3-1 (or the pseudogene TRBV3-2) to TRBJ2-5; possibly TRBD1 for D (6 bases). This CDR3 spans 15 amino acids. Germline values: CDR1 LGHDT, CDR2 YNNKEL (reference sequence). With 3 bases removed from V and 1 base from J, the gap between germline ends came to 12 bases.

The rearrangement joins TRBV6-5 to TRBJ1-6; perhaps TRBD1 as D (5 bases). V lost 10 bases and J 9 bases, leaving 16 bases between the germline ends. The CDR3 runs to 13 residues. Germline CDR1 reads MNHEY; CDR2 reads SVGAGI. The CDR3: CATGTRWASPLHF. The CDR3 DNA reads TGTGCCACCGGGACTCGCTGGGCTTCACCCCTCCACTTT.

CDR3 sequence reads: CASSQEPPPTSGRLSTDTQYF. The CDR3 nucleotides are TGCGCCAGCAGCCAAGAACCCCCGCCCACTAGCGGGAGGCTCTCCACAGATACGCAGTATTTT. The V gene is TRBV4-1, the J gene TRBJ2-3, with TRBD2 identical over 12 bases. Germline lookup yields CDR1 MGHRA and CDR2 YSYEKL. The CDR3 runs to 21 residues. Trimming cost V 0 bases and J 2 bases; bases outside gene matches: 15.

CDR3 DNA sequence: TGTGCCTGGCTGGCGGGTGCAAGAGGCGAGCAGTACTTC. Translated, it gives CAWLAGARGEQYF. This chain links TRBV30 with TRBJ2-7, with a tentative D call TRBD2 (5 bases). Trimming removed 5 bases at V and 6 bases at J, with 17 bases between. In germline, CDR1 is GTSNPN, CDR2 SVGIG (reference sequence). The CDR3 sequence is 13 residues long. Drawing the rest from reference TRBV30 and TRBJ2-7, the complete variable domain is SQTIHQWPATLVQPVGSPLSLECTVEGTSNPNLYWYRQAAGRGLQLLFYSVGIGQISSEVPQNLSASRPQDRQFILSSKKLLLSDSGFYLCAWLAGARGEQYFGPGTRLTVT.

The gene calls are TRBV5-4 and TRBJ1-4, with D unclear. The CDR3 is 15 residues long. Looked up from germline, CDR1 is SGHNT and CDR2 is YYREEE (reference sequence). V gave up 1 base and J gave up 4 bases, with 11 bases separating them. The CDR3 protein is CASSLWPGFNEKLFF. The CDR3 DNA reads as TGTGCCAGCAGCTTGTGGCCGGGTTTTAATGAAAAACTGTTTTTT.

The CDR3 region has the DNA TGTGCCACCAGTGTTTCGGGAGTAATGGAGCAGTACTTC. This gives the protein CATSVSGVMEQYF. The chain couples TRBV24-1 to TRBJ2-7; TRBD2 might be the D (6 bases). The V gene lost 5 bases and the J gene lost 7 bases, with 14 bases spanning the gap. Germline CDR1 and CDR2: KGHDR and SFDVKD. This CDR3 has 13 residues.

The genes are TRBV19 and TRBJ2-1; no firm D call. Trimming removed 2 bases at V and 6 bases at J, with 11 bases between. The CDR3 contains 14 residues. Germline values: CDR1 LNHDA, CDR2 SQIVND (reference sequence). The CDR3 bases are TGTGCCAGTAGTATACCTAGGTATCGCAATGAGCAGTTCTTC. As protein: CASSIPRYRNEQFF.

The chain combines TRBV5-1 with TRBJ2-1; 7 bases match TRBD2. This CDR3 has 15 amino acids. V dropped 3 bases and J dropped 9; count of bases not matched to a gene: 12. Germline CDR1 reads SGHRS; CDR2 reads YFSETQ. The CDR3 nucleotides read TGCGCCAGCAGCTCTGGATCGGGAGGAGCGTTTGAGCAGTTCTTC. Translated, it gives CASSSGSGGAFEQFF.

The chain has TRBV19 and TRBJ1-6; D is ambiguous. Germline assignment: CDR1 LNHDA and CDR2 SQIVND (reference sequence). The CDR3 length is 15 residues. V lost 5 bases and J 2 bases, leaving 10 bases between the germline ends. CDR3: CASSADSPYNSPLHF. The CDR3 bases are TGTGCCAGTAGTGCCGACTCCCCCTATAATTCACCCCTCCACTTT.

J is TRBJ2-7 and V is TRBV6-2 or TRBV6-3, with TRBD2 matching over 8 bases. Germline lookup yields CDR1 MNHEY and CDR2 SVGEGT. This CDR3 comprises 15 residues. V was pared by 5 bases and J by 0 bases, with 6 bases of the junction left unmatched. The CDR3 protein is CASSRLAGSSYEQYF. Here the CDR3 DNA reads TGTGCCAGCAGTCGGCTAGCGGGTAGCTCCTACGAGCAGTACTTC.

The chain uses TRBV6-5 and TRBJ1-1, with D maybe TRBD1 (5 bases). This CDR3 has 14 residues. The V gene lost 6 bases and the J gene lost 0 bases, with 11 bases spanning the gap. The germline CDR1 and CDR2 sequences are MNHEY and SVGAGI. CDR3 loop: CASRRQSMNTEAFF. The CDR3 DNA follows: TGTGCCAGCAGAAGACAGTCCATGAACACTGAAGCTTTCTTT.

This clone was counted between two and nine times. This chain connects TRBV6-5 to TRBJ2-7; D is unresolved. The length of the CDR3 is 14 residues. Trimming removed 4 bases from V and 0 bases from J, with 10 bases in between. Germline CDR1 and CDR2: MNHEY and SVGAGI. In DNA form, the CDR3 reads TGTGCCAGCAGTTTGTTTGACACCTCCTACGAGCAGTACTTC. It specifies CASSLFDTSYEQYF.

V is TRBV11-2 and J is TRBJ2-7; D gene ambiguous. Germline assignment: CDR1 SGHAT and CDR2 FQNNGV. This CDR3 has 10 amino acids. Between the trimmed V and J ends, which lost 8 bases and 4 bases, there was a span of 6 bases. The CDR3 region is CASGPYEQYF. The CDR3 nucleotides are TGTGCCAGCGGCCCGTACGAGCAGTACTTC.

V is TRBV28 and J is TRBJ1-5; possibly TRBD1 for D (5 bases). V lost 6 bases and J 2 bases, leaving 8 bases between the germline ends. CDR3 length equals 13 residues. Germline CDR1 reads MDHEN; CDR2 reads SYDVKM. In nucleotides, the CDR3 is TGTGCCAGCAGGGGGGAGGGCAATCAGCCCCAGCATTTT. Amino acids: CASRGEGNQPQHF.

The J gene is TRBJ1-1, the V gene TRBV5-4; maybe TRBD1 (5 bases). The germline CDR1 and CDR2 sequences are SGHNT and YYREEE (reference sequence). Trimming took 0 bases from V and 8 from J, leaving 11 bases between them. The CDR3 runs 13 residues. CDR3 DNA: TGTGCCAGCAGCTTGGACAGCAACAGGGAAGCTTTCTTT. This translates into CASSLDSNREAFF.

This clone was seen more than once but under ten times. The CDR3 region has the DNA TGTGCCAGCAGCTTAGCGGGGGTGACAGGGACCACTGAAGCTTTCTTT. Translation gives CASSLAGVTGTTEAFF. The J gene is TRBJ1-1, the V gene TRBV7-6; 7 bases match TRBD1. The germline V gene has CDR1 SGHVS and CDR2 FNYEAQ. V lost 0 bases to trimming and J lost 4 bases; unmatched junction nucleotides: 8. The CDR3 is 16 amino acids.